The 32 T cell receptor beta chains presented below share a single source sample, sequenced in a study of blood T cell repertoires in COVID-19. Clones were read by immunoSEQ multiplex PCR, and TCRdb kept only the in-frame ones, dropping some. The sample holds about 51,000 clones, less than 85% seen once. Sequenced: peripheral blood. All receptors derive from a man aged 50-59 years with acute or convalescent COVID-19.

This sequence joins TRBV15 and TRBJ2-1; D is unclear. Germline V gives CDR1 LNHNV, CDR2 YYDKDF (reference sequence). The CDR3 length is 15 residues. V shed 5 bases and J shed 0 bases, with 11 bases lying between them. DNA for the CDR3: TGTGCCACCAGCGGCCTTCCTCTCTCCTACAATGAGCAGTTCTTC. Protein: CATSGLPLSYNEQFF. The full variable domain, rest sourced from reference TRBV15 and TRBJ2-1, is DAMVIQNPRYQVTQFGKPVTLSCSQTLNHNVMYWYQQKSSQAPKLLFHYYDKDFNNEADTPDNFQSRRPNTSFCFLDIRSPGLGDTAMYLCATSGLPLSYNEQFFGPGTRLTVL.

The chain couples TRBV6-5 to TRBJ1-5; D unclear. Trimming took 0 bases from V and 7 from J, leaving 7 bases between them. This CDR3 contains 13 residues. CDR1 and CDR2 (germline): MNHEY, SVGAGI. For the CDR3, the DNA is TGTGCCAGCAGTTACTCGGAGGGCCAGCCCCAGCATTTT. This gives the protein CASSYSEGQPQHF.

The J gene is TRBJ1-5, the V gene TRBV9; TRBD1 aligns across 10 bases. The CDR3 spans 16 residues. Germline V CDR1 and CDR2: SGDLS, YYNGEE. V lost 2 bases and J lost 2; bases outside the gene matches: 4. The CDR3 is CASSVGTGVGNQPQHF. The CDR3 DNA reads TGTGCCAGCAGCGTCGGGACAGGGGTCGGCAATCAGCCCCAGCATTTT. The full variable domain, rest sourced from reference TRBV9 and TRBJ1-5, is DSGVTQTPKHLITATGQRVTLRCSPRSGDLSVYWYQQSLDQGLQFLIQYYNGEERAKGNILERFSAQQFPDLHSELNLSSLELGDSALYFCASSVGTGVGNQPQHFGDGTRLSIL.

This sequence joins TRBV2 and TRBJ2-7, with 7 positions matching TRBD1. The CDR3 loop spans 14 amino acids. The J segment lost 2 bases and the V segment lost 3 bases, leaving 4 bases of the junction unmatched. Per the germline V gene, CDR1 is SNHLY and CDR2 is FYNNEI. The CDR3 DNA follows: TGTGCCAGCAGTGACAGGACAGGTACCTACGAGCAGTACTTC. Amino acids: CASSDRTGTYEQYF.

The CDR3 DNA reads TGTGCCAGCAGCTTAGACTCTAGCGGGGCTTACAATGAGCAGTTCTTC. The encoded protein is CASSLDSSGAYNEQFF. The chain joins TRBV11-3 to TRBJ2-1, with TRBD2 matching 9 bases. Germline CDR1 and CDR2: SGHNT and YENEEA. Losses at the gene ends were 0 bases for V and 4 bases for J; bases not matched to a gene: 4. The CDR3 extends over 16 amino acids.

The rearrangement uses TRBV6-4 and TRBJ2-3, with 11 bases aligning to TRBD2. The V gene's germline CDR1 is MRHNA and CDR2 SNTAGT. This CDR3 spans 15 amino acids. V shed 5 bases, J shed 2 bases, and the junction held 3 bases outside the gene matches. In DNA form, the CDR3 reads TGTGCCAGCAGTCAGACTAGCGGGACCACAGATACGCAGTATTTT. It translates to CASSQTSGTTDTQYF.

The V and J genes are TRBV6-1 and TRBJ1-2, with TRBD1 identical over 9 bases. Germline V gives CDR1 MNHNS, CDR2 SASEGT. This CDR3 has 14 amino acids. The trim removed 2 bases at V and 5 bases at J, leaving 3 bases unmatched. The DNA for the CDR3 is TGTGCCAGCAGTGAATGGGACAGGGTTTATGGCTACACCTTC. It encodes CASSEWDRVYGYTF.

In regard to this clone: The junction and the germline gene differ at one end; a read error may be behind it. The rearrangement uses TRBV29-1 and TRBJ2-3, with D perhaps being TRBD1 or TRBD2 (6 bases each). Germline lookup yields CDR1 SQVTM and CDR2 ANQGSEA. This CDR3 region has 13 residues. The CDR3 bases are TGCAGCTTTGAGGGGGGACGCACAGATACGCAGTATTTT. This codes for CSFEGGRTDTQYF.

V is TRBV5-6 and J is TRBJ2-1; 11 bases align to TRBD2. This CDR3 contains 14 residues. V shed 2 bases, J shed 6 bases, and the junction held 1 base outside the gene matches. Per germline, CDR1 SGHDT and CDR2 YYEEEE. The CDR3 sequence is CASSFSGGANEQFF. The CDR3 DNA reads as TGTGCCAGCAGCTTTAGCGGGGGGGCCAATGAGCAGTTCTTC.

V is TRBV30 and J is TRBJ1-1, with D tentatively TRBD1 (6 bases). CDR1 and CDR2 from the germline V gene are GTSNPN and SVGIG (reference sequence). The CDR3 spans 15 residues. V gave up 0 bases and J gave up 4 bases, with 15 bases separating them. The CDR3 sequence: CAWSVFGGAGTEAFF. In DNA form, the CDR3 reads TGTGCCTGGAGTGTATTTGGGGGGGCTGGCACTGAAGCTTTCTTT.

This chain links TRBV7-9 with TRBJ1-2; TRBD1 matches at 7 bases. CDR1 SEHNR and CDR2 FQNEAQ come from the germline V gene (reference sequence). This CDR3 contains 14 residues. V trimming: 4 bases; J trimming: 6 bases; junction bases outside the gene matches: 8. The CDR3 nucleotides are TGTGCCAGCAGCTCTAGTCAGGGGGTCAATGGCTACACCTTC. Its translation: CASSSSQGVNGYTF.

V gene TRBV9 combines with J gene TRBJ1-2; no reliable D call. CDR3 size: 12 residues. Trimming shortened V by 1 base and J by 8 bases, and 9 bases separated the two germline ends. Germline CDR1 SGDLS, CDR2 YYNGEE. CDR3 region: CASSVNGLGYTF. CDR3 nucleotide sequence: TGTGCCAGCAGCGTAAACGGACTCGGCTACACCTTC.

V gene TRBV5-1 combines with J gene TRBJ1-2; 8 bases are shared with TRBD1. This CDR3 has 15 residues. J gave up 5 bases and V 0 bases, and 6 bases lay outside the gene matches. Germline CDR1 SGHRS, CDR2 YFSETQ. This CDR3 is CASSLAPGQGYGYTF. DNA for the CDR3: TGCGCCAGCAGCTTGGCCCCCGGACAGGGATATGGCTACACCTTC.

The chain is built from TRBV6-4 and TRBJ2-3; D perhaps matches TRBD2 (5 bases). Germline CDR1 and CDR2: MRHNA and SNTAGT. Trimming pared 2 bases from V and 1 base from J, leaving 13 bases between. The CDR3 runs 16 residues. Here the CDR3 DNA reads TGTGCCAGCAGTGACGGTGCTAGCCCAGGCACAGATACGCAGTATTTT. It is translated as CASSDGASPGTDTQYF.

The CDR3 loop is CASSADGFSGANVLTF. In DNA, the CDR3 is TGCGCCAGCAGCGCTGACGGGTTCTCTGGGGCCAACGTCCTGACTTTC. This rearrangement joins TRBV5-1 to TRBJ2-6; D unclear. This CDR3 has 16 residues. V was clipped by 4 bases and J by 0 bases, with 11 bases between them. Germline V lookup: CDR1 SGHRS, CDR2 YFSETQ.

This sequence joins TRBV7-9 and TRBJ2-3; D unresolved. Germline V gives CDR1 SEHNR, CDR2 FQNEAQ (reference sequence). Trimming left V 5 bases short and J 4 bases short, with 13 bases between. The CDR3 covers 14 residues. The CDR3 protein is CASSLGEAADTQYF. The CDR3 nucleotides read TGTGCCAGCAGCCTAGGCGAGGCAGCAGATACGCAGTATTTT. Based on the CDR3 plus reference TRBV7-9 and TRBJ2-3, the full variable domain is DTGVSQNPRHKITKRGQNVTFRCDPISEHNRLYWYRQTLGQGPEFLTYFQNEAQLEKSRLLSDRFSAERPKGSFSTLEIQRTEQGDSAMYLCASSLGEAADTQYFGPGTRLTVL.

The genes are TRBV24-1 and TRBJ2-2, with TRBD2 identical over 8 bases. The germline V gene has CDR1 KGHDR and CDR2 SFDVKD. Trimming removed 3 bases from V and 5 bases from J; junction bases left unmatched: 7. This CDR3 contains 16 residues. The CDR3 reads CATSDPAGEGTGELFF. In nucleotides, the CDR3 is TGTGCCACCAGTGATCCAGCGGGAGAGGGAACCGGGGAGCTGTTTTTT.

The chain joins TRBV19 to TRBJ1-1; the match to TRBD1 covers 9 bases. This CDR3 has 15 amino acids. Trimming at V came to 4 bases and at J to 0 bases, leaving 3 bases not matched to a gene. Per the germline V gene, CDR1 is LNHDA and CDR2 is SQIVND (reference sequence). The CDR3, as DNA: TGTGCCAGTAGTACTTACAGGGGGCTGAACACTGAAGCTTTCTTT. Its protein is CASSTYRGLNTEAFF.

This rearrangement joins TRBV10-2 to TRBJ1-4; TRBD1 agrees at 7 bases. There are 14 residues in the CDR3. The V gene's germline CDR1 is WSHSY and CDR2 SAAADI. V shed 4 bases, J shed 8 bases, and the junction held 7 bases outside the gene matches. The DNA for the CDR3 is TGCGCCAGCAGTGCAGACAGGGTCGGGGAAAAACTGTTTTTT. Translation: CASSADRVGEKLFF.

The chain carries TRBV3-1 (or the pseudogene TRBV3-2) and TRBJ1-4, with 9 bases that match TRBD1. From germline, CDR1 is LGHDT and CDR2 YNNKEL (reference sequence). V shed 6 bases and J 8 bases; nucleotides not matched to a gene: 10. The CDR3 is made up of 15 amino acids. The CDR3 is CASSFRQGVREKLFF. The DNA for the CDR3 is TGTGCCAGCAGTTTTAGACAGGGGGTGCGAGAAAAACTGTTTTTT.

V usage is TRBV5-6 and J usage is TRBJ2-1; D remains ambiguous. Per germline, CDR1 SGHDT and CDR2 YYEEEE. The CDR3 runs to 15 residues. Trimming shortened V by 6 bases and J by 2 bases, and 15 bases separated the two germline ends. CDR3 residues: CASILRNTPYNEQFF. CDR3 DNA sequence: TGTGCCAGCATCCTCAGGAACACTCCCTACAATGAGCAGTTCTTC.

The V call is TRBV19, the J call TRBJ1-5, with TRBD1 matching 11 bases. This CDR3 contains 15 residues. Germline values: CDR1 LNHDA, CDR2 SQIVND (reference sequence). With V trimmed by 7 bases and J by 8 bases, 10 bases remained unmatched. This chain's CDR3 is CASNYGTGGGKPQHF. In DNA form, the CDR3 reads TGTGCCAGTAATTACGGGACAGGGGGTGGAAAGCCCCAGCATTTT.

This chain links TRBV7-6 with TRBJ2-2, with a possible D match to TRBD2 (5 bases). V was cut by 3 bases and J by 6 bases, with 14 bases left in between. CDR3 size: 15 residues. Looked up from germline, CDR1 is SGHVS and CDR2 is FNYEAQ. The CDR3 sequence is CASSFAGRGSGELFF. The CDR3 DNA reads TGTGCCAGCAGCTTCGCGGGTCGGGGATCCGGGGAGCTGTTTTTT.

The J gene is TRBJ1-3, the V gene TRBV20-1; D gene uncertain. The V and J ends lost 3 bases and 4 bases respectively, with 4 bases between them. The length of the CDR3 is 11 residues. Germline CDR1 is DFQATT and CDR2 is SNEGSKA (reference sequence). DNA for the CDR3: TGCAGTGCTAGGGAGGGAAACACCATATATTTT. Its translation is CSAREGNTIYF.

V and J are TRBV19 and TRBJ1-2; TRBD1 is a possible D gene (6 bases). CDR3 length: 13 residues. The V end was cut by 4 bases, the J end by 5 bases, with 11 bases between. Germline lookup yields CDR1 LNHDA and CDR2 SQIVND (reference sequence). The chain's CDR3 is CASSNRQDYGYTF. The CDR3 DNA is TGTGCCAGTAGTAATAGACAGGATTATGGCTACACCTTC.

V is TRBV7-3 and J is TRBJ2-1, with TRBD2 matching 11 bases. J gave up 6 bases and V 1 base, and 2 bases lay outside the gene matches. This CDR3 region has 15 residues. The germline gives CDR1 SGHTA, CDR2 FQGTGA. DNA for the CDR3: TGTGCCAGCAGCTTAAAACTAGCGGGAGCCAATGAGCAGTTCTTC. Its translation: CASSLKLAGANEQFF.

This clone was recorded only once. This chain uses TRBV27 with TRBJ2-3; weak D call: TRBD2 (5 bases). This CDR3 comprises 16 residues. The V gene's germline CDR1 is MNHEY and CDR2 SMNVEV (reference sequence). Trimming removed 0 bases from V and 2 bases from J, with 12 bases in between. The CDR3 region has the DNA TGTGCCAGCAGTTTATCGTCGGGAACCTACACAGATACGCAGTATTTT. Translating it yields CASSLSSGTYTDTQYF.

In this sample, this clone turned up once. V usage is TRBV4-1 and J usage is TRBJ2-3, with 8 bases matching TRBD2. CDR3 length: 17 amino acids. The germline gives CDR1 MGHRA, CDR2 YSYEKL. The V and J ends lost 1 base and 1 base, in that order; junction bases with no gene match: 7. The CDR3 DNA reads TGCGCCAGCAGCCAAGTCTTGCGGGAGGTCGGCACAGATACGCAGTATTTT. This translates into CASSQVLREVGTDTQYF.

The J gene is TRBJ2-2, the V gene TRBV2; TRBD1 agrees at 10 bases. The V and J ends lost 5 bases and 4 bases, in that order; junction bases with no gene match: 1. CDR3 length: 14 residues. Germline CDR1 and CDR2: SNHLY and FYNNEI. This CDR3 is CASSWDRGTGELFF. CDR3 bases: TGTGCCAGCAGTTGGGACAGGGGCACCGGGGAGCTGTTTTTT.

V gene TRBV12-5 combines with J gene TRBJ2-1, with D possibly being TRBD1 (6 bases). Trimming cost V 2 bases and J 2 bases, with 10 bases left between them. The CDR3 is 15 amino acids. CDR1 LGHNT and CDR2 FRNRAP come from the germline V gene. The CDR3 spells CASGLNRVPYNEQFF. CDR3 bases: TGTGCTAGTGGTTTGAACAGGGTGCCCTACAATGAGCAGTTCTTC.

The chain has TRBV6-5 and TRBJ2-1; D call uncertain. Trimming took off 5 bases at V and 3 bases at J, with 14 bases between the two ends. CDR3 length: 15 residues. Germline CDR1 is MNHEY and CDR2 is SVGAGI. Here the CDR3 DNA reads TGTGCCAGCAGTCCCGTTCCCCCGTACTACAATGAGCAGTTCTTC. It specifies CASSPVPPYYNEQFF.

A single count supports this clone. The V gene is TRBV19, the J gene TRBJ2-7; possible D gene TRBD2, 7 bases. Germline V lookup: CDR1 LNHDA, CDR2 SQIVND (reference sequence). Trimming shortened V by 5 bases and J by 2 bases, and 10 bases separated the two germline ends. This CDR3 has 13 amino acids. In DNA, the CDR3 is TGTGCCAGTAGTGCGGGGGCAACCTACGAGCAGTACTTC. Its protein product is CASSAGATYEQYF.